Listed here are 27 T cell receptor beta chains from one sample, sequenced in a study of T cell responses to AZD1222 COVID-19 vaccine. The protocol was immunoSEQ multiplex PCR, while the TCRdb copy is restricted to in-frame clones and leaves out a portion. The sample includes roughly 49,000 clones, approximately 79% of them seen just once. The specimen comprised peripheral blood, sampled on day 0 of MenACWY control vaccination. These receptor sequences come from an adult in good health.

V usage is TRBV4-1 and J usage is TRBJ1-4; D might be TRBD1 (5 bases). Germline values: CDR1 MGHRA, CDR2 YSYEKL. The V gene lost 4 bases and the J gene lost 3 bases, with 12 bases spanning the gap. The CDR3 spans 15 residues. DNA of the CDR3: TGCGCCAGCAGCCTGATGCCAGGGCCTAATGAAAAACTGTTTTTT. Protein product: CASSLMPGPNEKLFF.

The chain employs TRBV29-1 and TRBJ1-1; TRBD1 might be the D (5 bases). Trimming took 5 bases from V and 8 from J, leaving 9 bases between them. The V gene's germline CDR1 is SQVTM and CDR2 ANQGSEA. CDR3 length equals 10 residues. CDR3: CSVFRGEAFF. For the CDR3, the DNA is TGCAGCGTTTTCCGGGGGGAAGCTTTCTTT. The full variable domain, rest sourced from reference TRBV29-1 and TRBJ1-1, is SAVISQKPSRDICQRGTSLTIQCQVDSQVTMMFWYRQQPGQSLTLIATANQGSEATYESGFVIDKFPISRPNLTFSTLTVSNMSPEDSSIYLCSVFRGEAFFGQGTRLTVV.

The V gene is TRBV27, the J gene TRBJ1-6; TRBD1 aligns across 9 bases. The V gene's germline CDR1 is MNHEY and CDR2 SMNVEV (reference sequence). The J segment lost 7 bases and the V segment lost 5 bases, leaving 9 bases of the junction unmatched. CDR3 size: 16 residues. The CDR3 sequence is CASSRGGTGRNSPLHF. The DNA of the CDR3 is TGTGCCAGCAGTAGGGGGGGGACAGGGCGGAATTCACCCCTCCACTTT.

The chain carries TRBV19 and TRBJ2-1; D ambiguous. Germline V gene sequence: CDR1 LNHDA, CDR2 SQIVND (reference sequence). CDR3 size: 14 residues. Trimming stripped 5 bases from V and 9 bases from J, with 17 bases between. Written as DNA, the CDR3 is TGTGCCAGTAGTTCCCCGCTAGGTTGGGGTGAGCAGTTCTTC. Its protein product is CASSSPLGWGEQFF.

As regards this clone: One end of the junction is discordant with germline, which a read error may explain. The chain joins TRBV7-9 to TRBJ1-1; D unclear. The CDR3 has 13 residues. Germline values: CDR1 SEHNR, CDR2 FQNEAQ (reference sequence). The CDR3 nucleotides read TGTGCCAGCAACTTAATGGCGGAGACTGAAGCTTTCTTT. The encoded protein is CASNLMAETEAFF.

V and J are TRBV30 and TRBJ2-3; no definite D call. Germline CDR1 and CDR2: GTSNPN and SVGIG (reference sequence). This CDR3 has 13 residues. The V gene lost 0 bases and the J gene lost 0 bases, with 4 bases spanning the gap. Written as DNA, the CDR3 is TGTGCCTGGAGTGTGGGGAGCACAGATACGCAGTATTTT. This codes for CAWSVGSTDTQYF.

The chain is built from TRBV6-5 and TRBJ1-5; the match to TRBD1 covers 7 bases. Trimming removed 6 bases from V and 2 bases from J; junction bases left unmatched: 7. This CDR3 region has 15 residues. Germline CDR1 MNHEY, CDR2 SVGAGI. The CDR3 nucleotides are TGTGCCAGCAGGCCCGACAGGGTCGGCAATCAGCCCCAGCATTTT. Its translation is CASRPDRVGNQPQHF.

V is TRBV4-2 and J is TRBJ1-2; the match to TRBD1 covers 7 bases. This CDR3 region has 15 residues. J gave up 2 bases and V 0 bases, and 3 bases lay outside the gene matches. CDR1 is LGHNA, CDR2 YNFKEQ, per germline. The CDR3 DNA follows: TGTGCCAGCAGCCAAGATAAGGGGGCGAACTATGGCTACACCTTC. Translated, it gives CASSQDKGANYGYTF.

CDR3 residues: CASSQDLRGRTSYNEQFF. DNA for the CDR3: TGCGCCAGCAGCCAAGATCTAAGGGGGAGAACATCGTACAATGAGCAGTTCTTC. This chain links TRBV4-1 with TRBJ2-1; a possible D gene is TRBD1 (6 bases). The CDR3 is made up of 18 amino acids. Deletions cut 0 bases from V and 4 bases from J, with 19 bases between. Germline V lookup: CDR1 MGHRA, CDR2 YSYEKL.

J is TRBJ2-3 and V is TRBV21-1; TRBD1 reflects the table's D call only, with no check against the DNA. TRBV21-1 is a pseudogene. CDR3 length equals 18 residues. CDR3 DNA: TGTGCCAGCAGCAATGGGTATGTTGGCAGGGGGCGAGCAGATACGCAGTATTTT. Protein product: CASSNGYVGRGRADTQYF.

Here the CDR3 DNA reads TGTGCCAGCAGAGGCGCCGGGACAGGGAACTATGGCTACACCTTC. This encodes CASRGAGTGNYGYTF. This chain links TRBV2 with TRBJ1-2; 9 bases fit TRBD1. The CDR3 consists of 15 residues. Trimming took 6 bases from V and 2 from J; bases not matched to a gene: 7. Germline lookup yields CDR1 SNHLY and CDR2 FYNNEI.

This clone was seen a handful of times. V gene TRBV18 combines with J gene TRBJ1-4; D is uncertain. Germline CDR1 and CDR2: KGHSH and LQKENI. This CDR3 region has 15 residues. Trimming removed 0 bases from V and 8 bases from J, with 13 bases in between. For the CDR3, the DNA is TGTGCCAGCTCACCACCTGGCACGGGCAACGAAAAACTGTTTTTT. Amino acids: CASSPPGTGNEKLFF.

This clone has a single count. The chain couples TRBV7-3 to TRBJ1-4; perhaps TRBD1 as D (5 bases). Germline CDR1 reads SGHTA; CDR2 reads FQGTGA. The ends were cut back, 6 bases at V and 0 bases at J, with 14 bases in the middle. The CDR3 length is 16 residues. The CDR3 DNA follows: TGTGCCAGCAGAACAGACAGAGGATCAACTAATGAAAAACTGTTTTTT. This codes for CASRTDRGSTNEKLFF.

V is TRBV6-1 and J is TRBJ2-3; perhaps D is TRBD1 or TRBD2 (7 bases each). Germline V gene data show CDR1 as MNHNS and CDR2 as SASEGT. The V and J ends lost 1 base and 1 base respectively, with 12 bases between them. The CDR3 spans 16 residues. CDR3 sequence: CASSEGEGAGTDTQYF. The CDR3 DNA is TGTGCCAGCAGTGAAGGGGAGGGGGCCGGCACAGATACGCAGTATTTT.

This chain uses TRBV27 with TRBJ1-5; D is possibly TRBD1 (5 bases). The V end lost 6 bases, the J end lost 1 base, and 16 bases lay between the germline ends. This CDR3 spans 16 amino acids. The V gene's germline CDR1 is MNHEY and CDR2 SMNVEV (reference sequence). The CDR3 region has the DNA TGTGCCAGCAGCCCAATTTGGGGGGACAGCAATCAGCCCCAGCATTTT. Translation: CASSPIWGDSNQPQHF.

The V call is TRBV6-4, the J call TRBJ1-6; TRBD1 might be the D (5 bases). This CDR3 has 15 amino acids. Trimming cost V 3 bases and J 10 bases, with 16 bases left between them. Germline CDR1 MRHNA, CDR2 SNTAGT. This chain's CDR3 is CASSDAPGVGSPLHF. CDR3 in DNA: TGTGCCAGCAGTGATGCACCGGGGGTAGGCTCACCCCTCCACTTT.

The rearrangement joins TRBV12-2 to TRBJ2-7; the table names TRBD2, a call not compared with the DNA. TRBV12-2 is an annotated pseudogene. The CDR3 has 17 residues. CDR3 DNA: TGTGCAAGTCGCTTCGGTATCCCGGAGGGCTTCTCCTACGAGCAGTACTTC. It translates to CASRFGIPEGFSYEQYF.

CDR3 loop: CSATGVGNTEAFF. CDR3 nucleotides: TGCAGCGCCACAGGGGTCGGGAACACTGAAGCTTTCTTT. The gene calls are TRBV29-1 and TRBJ1-1; 7 bases are a match to TRBD1. V shed 7 bases, J shed 1 base, and the junction held 6 bases outside the gene matches. Germline CDR1 reads SQVTM; CDR2 reads ANQGSEA. This CDR3 comprises 13 residues.

J is TRBJ2-2 and V is TRBV28; maybe TRBD1 (5 bases). The germline V gene encodes CDR1 MDHEN and CDR2 SYDVKM. V shed 6 bases and J shed 2 bases, with 13 bases lying between them. The CDR3 extends over 15 amino acids. CDR3 DNA: TGTGCCAGCAGCAAGGGGATTTTAAACACCGGGGAGCTGTTTTTT. Translated, it gives CASSKGILNTGELFF. The full variable domain, in which reference TRBV28 and TRBJ2-2 provide the parts outside the CDR3, is DVKVTQSSRYLVKRTGEKVFLECVQDMDHENMFWYRQDPGLGLRLIYFSYDVKMKEKGDIPEGYSVSREKKERFSLILESASTNQTSMYLCASSKGILNTGELFFGEGSRLTVL.

The CDR3 spells CASSLPGEAGANVLTF. The CDR3 region has the DNA TGTGCCAGCAGCCTCCCAGGGGAAGCTGGGGCCAACGTCCTGACTTTC. The chain couples TRBV3-1 (or the pseudogene TRBV3-2) to TRBJ2-6, with D tentatively TRBD1 (6 bases). Germline V gene data show CDR1 as LGHDT and CDR2 as YNNKEL (reference sequence). The CDR3 spans 16 residues. Trimming shortened V by 4 bases and J by 2 bases, and 12 bases separated the two germline ends.

The chain couples TRBV7-8 to TRBJ2-3; 7 nucleotides agree with TRBD2. This CDR3 spans 14 amino acids. V shed 2 bases, J shed 2 bases, and the junction held 1 base outside the gene matches. Germline V gene lookup returns CDR1 SGHVS and CDR2 FQNEAQ. The DNA for the CDR3 is TGTGCCAGCAGCTTAAGCGGGAACACAGATACGCAGTATTTT. Translating it yields CASSLSGNTDTQYF.

This clone came up once. This chain uses TRBV18 with TRBJ2-7; either TRBD1 or TRBD2 may fit D (5 bases each). Germline V gives CDR1 KGHSH, CDR2 LQKENI. The CDR3 has 14 residues. Trimming stripped 2 bases from V and 6 bases from J, with 14 bases between. Here the CDR3 reads CASSPTGTAFEQYF. CDR3 DNA sequence: TGTGCCAGCTCACCAACCGGGACGGCTTTCGAGCAGTACTTC. Full variable domain (outside the CDR3, taken from reference TRBV18 and TRBJ2-7): NAGVMQNPRHLVRRRGQEARLRCSPMKGHSHVYWYRQLPEEGLKFMVYLQKENIIDESGMPKERFSAEFPKEGPSILRIQQVVRGDSAAYFCASSPTGTAFEQYFGPGTRLTVT.

V usage is TRBV7-9 and J usage is TRBJ2-7; D gene unclear. The CDR3 runs to 13 residues. Trimming pared 6 bases from V and 6 bases from J, leaving 15 bases between. The germline V gene encodes CDR1 SEHNR and CDR2 FQNEAQ (reference sequence). The CDR3 DNA reads TGTGCCAGCAGAATACTCAGGAGTCCCGAGCAGTACGTC. Translated: CASRILRSPEQYV.

This clone rates as medium-sized. This sequence joins TRBV6-4 and TRBJ2-1; perhaps TRBD2 as D (6 bases). Between the trimmed V and J ends, which lost 3 bases and 3 bases, there was a span of 12 bases. Germline V gene lookup returns CDR1 MRHNA and CDR2 SNTAGT. The CDR3 totals 15 residues. CDR3 DNA sequence: TGTGCCAGCAGTGAGTCGGGAGAAGGCTACAATGAGCAGTTCTTC. Translating it yields CASSESGEGYNEQFF.

The V gene is TRBV4-1, the J gene TRBJ2-2; the D gene could be TRBD1 or TRBD2 (6 bases each). The germline gives CDR1 MGHRA, CDR2 YSYEKL. The CDR3 sequence is 17 residues long. The V end was cut by 1 base, the J end by 4 bases, with 16 bases between. This CDR3 is CASSQGGGRRRTGELFF. The DNA for the CDR3 is TGCGCCAGCAGCCAAGGTGGGGGGCGACGGCGCACCGGGGAGCTGTTTTTT.

Comments on this clone: Germline is not matched at one junction end, which may reflect a read error. This chain joins TRBV7-6 and TRBJ1-2; weak D call: TRBD1 (5 bases). The CDR3 runs 11 residues. CDR1 SGHVS and CDR2 FNYEAQ come from the germline V gene. CDR3 amino acids: CASSPTDRVLF. The CDR3 DNA is TGTGCCAGCAGCCCGACCGACAGAGTACTTTTC.

This clone was picked up one time. This rearrangement joins TRBV2 to TRBJ1-6, with 9 bases matching TRBD1. The CDR3 totals 16 residues. Germline CDR1 SNHLY, CDR2 FYNNEI. Trimming cost V 6 bases and J 4 bases; bases outside gene matches: 7. CDR3 sequence reads: CASRSGTGSYNSPLHF. DNA for the CDR3: TGTGCCAGCAGGTCCGGGACAGGGTCTTATAATTCACCCCTCCACTTT. Complete variable domain (other parts from reference TRBV2 and TRBJ1-6): EPEVTQTPSHQVTQMGQEVILRCVPISNHLYFYWYRQILGQKVEFLVSFYNNEISEKSEIFDDQFSVERPDGSNFTLKIRSTKLEDSAMYFCASRSGTGSYNSPLHFGNGTRLTVT.